These 5 T cell receptor beta chains came from one sample sequenced in a study of T cell changes during pregnancy in multiple sclerosis. Data came from immunoSEQ multiplex PCR; TCRdb stores just in-frame clones and leaves some out. Of 50,000 to 70,000 clones in the sample, more than 90% were seen once. This material consisted of peripheral blood, taken in the second trimester of pregnancy. The receptors derive from a female donor with multiple sclerosis, enrolled in a pregnancy study.

J is TRBJ1-5 and V is TRBV18; D ambiguous. Trimming removed 3 bases at V and 4 bases at J, with 16 bases between. The CDR3 contains 16 residues. Germline CDR1 KGHSH, CDR2 LQKENI. CDR3 bases: TGTGCCAGCTCACCGTCTTCAGGACGGGAAAATCAGCCCCAGCATTTT. This codes for CASSPSSGRENQPQHF. Full variable domain (outside the CDR3, taken from reference TRBV18 and TRBJ1-5): NAGVMQNPRHLVRRRGQEARLRCSPMKGHSHVYWYRQLPEEGLKFMVYLQKENIIDESGMPKERFSAEFPKEGPSILRIQQVVRGDSAAYFCASSPSSGRENQPQHFGDGTRLSIL.

The chain uses TRBV2 and TRBJ1-2; tentative D call: TRBD1 (5 bases). CDR1 and CDR2 (germline): SNHLY, FYNNEI. The CDR3 spans 19 residues. The V end was cut by 1 base, the J end by 3 bases, with 24 bases between. CDR3 protein: CASSEDALTFPDSDYGYTF. DNA for the CDR3: TGTGCCAGCAGTGAAGACGCGTTAACCTTTCCCGACAGTGACTATGGCTACACCTTC.

The count of this clone is one. V is TRBV7-9 and J is TRBJ2-3; a weak D match, TRBD2 (5 bases). Germline V gives CDR1 SEHNR, CDR2 FQNEAQ (reference sequence). V lost 3 bases and J 2 bases, leaving 12 bases between the germline ends. The CDR3 covers 15 residues. The CDR3 here is CASSFGRADTDTQYF. For the CDR3, the DNA is TGTGCCAGCAGCTTCGGGCGGGCTGACACAGATACGCAGTATTTT.

This clone counts as medium-sized. V and J are TRBV4-2 and TRBJ2-3; D is perhaps TRBD1 (5 bases). V was cut by 1 base and J by 1 base, with 6 bases left in between. The CDR3 spans 14 residues. Germline CDR1 and CDR2: LGHNA and YNFKEQ. The CDR3 spells CASSQVGGTDTQYF. The CDR3, as DNA: TGTGCCAGCAGCCAAGTAGGGGGCACAGATACGCAGTATTTT.

This rearrangement joins TRBV27 to TRBJ2-7; the match to TRBD1 covers 9 bases. This CDR3 is 14 amino acids long. Germline V gene lookup returns CDR1 MNHEY and CDR2 SMNVEV (reference sequence). Trimming cost V 2 bases and J 3 bases; bases outside gene matches: 2. CDR3 sequence (DNA): TGTGCCAGCAGTTTAATGACAGGGGGCTACGAGCAGTACTTC. Its protein is CASSLMTGGYEQYF.